This T cell receptor beta chain was sequenced in a study of sequential checkpoint blockade in melanoma. Study context: Arm A got nivolumab then ipilimumab; arm B the reverse, 1:1. Both treatment sequences were followed by maintenance nivolumab.

Treatment defined: randomized to nivolumab then ipilimumab (arm A) or the reverse (arm B). PBMC sorting kept live CD3+CD8+ cells without CD19 or CD56. The CDR3 runs 14 residues. Germline V gene data show CDR1 as SGHVS and CDR2 as FNYEAQ. Trimming shortened V by 2 bases and J by 2 bases, and 8 bases separated the two germline ends. Method: immunoSEQ multiplex PCR; TCRdb's copy keeps in-frame clones and lacks some. The data hold under 45,000 clones, with 84% observed a single time. The sample in question was CD8+ T cells sorted from blood (inferred from file names), obtained from a patient given nivolumab and ipilimumab in sequence. This TCR was sampled from a human donor with melanoma. The chain employs TRBV7-6 and TRBJ2-3; D is uncertain. CDR3 DNA sequence: TGTGCCAGCAGCTTATGGGCTCCCACAGATACGCAGTATTTT. It codes for CASSLWAPTDTQYF.